The clone carrying this TCR beta chain showed up just once. This entry is derived from a study of blood T cell repertoires in COVID-19. Data came from immunoSEQ multiplex PCR; TCRdb stores just in-frame clones and leaves some out. Found here are fewer than 350,000 clones, about nine tenths of them singletons; the top ten hold less than 15%. After removal of 2 bases from V and 4 bases from J, the junction contained 2 bases not matched to a gene. CDR3 length equals 14 residues. Per germline, CDR1 MGHRA and CDR2 YSYEKL. Sequenced sample: peripheral blood. The receptor was derived from a woman in her 30s with COVID-19, enrolled during active disease. The rearrangement uses TRBV4-1 and TRBJ1-3; 7 bases match TRBD1. The CDR3 coding sequence is TGCGCCAGCAGCCAACCGGGACAGGGAAACACCATATATTTT. The encoded protein is CASSQPGQGNTIYF.